The entry that follows covers one TCR beta chain sequence. Its antigen is still unknown. Here immunoSEQ multiplex PCR was the method, and the copy in TCRdb shows in-frame clones only, minus some. Among 2 million to 2.5 million clones listed, roughly 94% were seen once. This CDR3 contains 13 residues. V lost 10 bases and J 4 bases, leaving 13 bases between the germline ends. CDR1 is SGHTA, CDR2 FQGTGA, per germline. This specimen comes from a study of shared clonotypes between healthy human individuals. Study findings and constraints: Clonotype sharing among donors was expected to depend on sequencing depth.

The sample consisted of naive CD4+ T cells sorted from blood. Subset specified: CD45RA+ positively selected. The sequence was collected from a man aged 18 to 30 in good health. The chain carries TRBV7-3 and TRBJ2-2; D might be TRBD1 (5 bases). CDR3 coding DNA: TGTGCCACCGCAAACAGGACCACCGGGGAGCTGTTTTTT. Translation: CATANRTTGELFF. Supplemented by reference TRBV7-3 and TRBJ2-2, the full variable domain reads GAGVSQTPSNKVTEKGKYVELRCDPISGHTALYWYRQSLGQGPEFLIYFQGTGAADDSGLPNDRFFAVRPEGSVSTLKIQRTERGDSAVYLCATANRTTGELFFGEGSRLTVL.